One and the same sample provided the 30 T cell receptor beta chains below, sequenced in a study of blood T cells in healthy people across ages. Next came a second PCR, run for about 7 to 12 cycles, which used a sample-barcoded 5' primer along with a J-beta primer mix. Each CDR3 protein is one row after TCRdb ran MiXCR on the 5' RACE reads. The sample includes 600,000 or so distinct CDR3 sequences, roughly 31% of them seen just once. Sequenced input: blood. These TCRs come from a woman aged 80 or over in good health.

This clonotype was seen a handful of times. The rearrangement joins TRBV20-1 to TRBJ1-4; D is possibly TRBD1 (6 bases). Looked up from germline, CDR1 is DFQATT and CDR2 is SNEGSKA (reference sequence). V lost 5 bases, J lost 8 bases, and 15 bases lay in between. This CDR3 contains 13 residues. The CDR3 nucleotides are TGCAGTGCTCGGGACACTCTCGGCGAAAAACTGTTTTTT. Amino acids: CSARDTLGEKLFF.

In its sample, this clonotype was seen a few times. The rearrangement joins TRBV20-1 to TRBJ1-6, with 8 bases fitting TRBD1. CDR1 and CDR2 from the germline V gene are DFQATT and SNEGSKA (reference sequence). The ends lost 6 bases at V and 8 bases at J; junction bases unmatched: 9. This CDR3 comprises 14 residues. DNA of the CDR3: TGCAGTGCCGGGACAGGCCCCGGGGATTCACCCCTCCACTTT. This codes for CSAGTGPGDSPLHF.

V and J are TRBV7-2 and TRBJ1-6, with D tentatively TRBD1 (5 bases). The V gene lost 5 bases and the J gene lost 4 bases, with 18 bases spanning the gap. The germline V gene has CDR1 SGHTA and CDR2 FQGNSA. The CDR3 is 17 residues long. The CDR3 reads CASSLGGGELYNSPLHF. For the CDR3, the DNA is TGTGCCAGCAGCCTCGGTGGGGGGGAGCTATATAATTCACCCCTCCACTTT.

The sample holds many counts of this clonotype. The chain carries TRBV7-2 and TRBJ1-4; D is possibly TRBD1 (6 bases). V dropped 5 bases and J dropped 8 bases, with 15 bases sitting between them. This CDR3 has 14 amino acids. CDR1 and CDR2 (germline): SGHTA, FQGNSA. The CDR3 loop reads CASSGGGFYEKLFF. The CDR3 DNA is TGTGCCAGCAGCGGAGGGGGGTTTTACGAAAAACTGTTTTTT.

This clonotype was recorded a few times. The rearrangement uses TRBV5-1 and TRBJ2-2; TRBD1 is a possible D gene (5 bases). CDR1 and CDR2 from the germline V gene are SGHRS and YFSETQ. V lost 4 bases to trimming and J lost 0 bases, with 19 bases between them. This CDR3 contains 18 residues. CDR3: CASSLRTWGLSNTGELFF. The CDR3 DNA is TGCGCCAGCAGCCTTCGGACATGGGGCCTTTCGAACACCGGGGAGCTGTTTTTT.

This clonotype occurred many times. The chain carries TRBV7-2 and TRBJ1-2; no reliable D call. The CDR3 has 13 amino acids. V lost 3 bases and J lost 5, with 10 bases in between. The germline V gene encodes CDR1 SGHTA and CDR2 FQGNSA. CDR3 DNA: TGTGCCAGCAGCTTTGGTCCCTCATATGGCTACACCTTC. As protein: CASSFGPSYGYTF.

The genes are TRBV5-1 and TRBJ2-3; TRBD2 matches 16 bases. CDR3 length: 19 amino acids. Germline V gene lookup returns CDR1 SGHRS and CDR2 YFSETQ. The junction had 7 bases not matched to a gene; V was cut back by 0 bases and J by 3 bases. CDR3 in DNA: TGCGCCAGCAGCTTGGTGGGACTAGCGGGGGGGCCACTAACAGATACGCAGTATTTT. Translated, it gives CASSLVGLAGGPLTDTQYF.

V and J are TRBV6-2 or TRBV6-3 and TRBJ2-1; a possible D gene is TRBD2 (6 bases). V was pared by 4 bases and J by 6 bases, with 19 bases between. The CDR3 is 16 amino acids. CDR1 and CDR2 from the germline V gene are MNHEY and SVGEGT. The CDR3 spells CASSSLTSGLTNEQFF. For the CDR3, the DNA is TGTGCCAGCAGTTCACTGACCTCGGGACTCACCAATGAGCAGTTCTTC.

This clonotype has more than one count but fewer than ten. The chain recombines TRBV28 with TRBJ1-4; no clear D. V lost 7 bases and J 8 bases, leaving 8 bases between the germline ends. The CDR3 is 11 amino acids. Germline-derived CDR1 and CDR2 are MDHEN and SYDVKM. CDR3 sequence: CASKLGEKLFF. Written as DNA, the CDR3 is TGTGCCAGCAAATTGGGGGAAAAACTGTTTTTT.

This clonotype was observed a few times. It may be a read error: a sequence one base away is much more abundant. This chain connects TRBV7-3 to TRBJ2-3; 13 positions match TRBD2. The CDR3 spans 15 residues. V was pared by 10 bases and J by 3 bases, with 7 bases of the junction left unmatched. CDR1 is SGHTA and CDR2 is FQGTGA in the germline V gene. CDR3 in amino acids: CATALAGGPTDTQYF. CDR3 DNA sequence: TGTGCCACCGCACTAGCGGGGGGGCCTACAGATACGCAGTATTTT.

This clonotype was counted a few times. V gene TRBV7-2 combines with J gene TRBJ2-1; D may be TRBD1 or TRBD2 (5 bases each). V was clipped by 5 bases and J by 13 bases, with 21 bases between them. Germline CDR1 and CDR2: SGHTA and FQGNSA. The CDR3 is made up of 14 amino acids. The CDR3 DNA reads TGTACCAGCAGCAGGGAATTCAGAGGGGAGACCCAGTTCTTC. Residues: CTSSREFRGETQFF.

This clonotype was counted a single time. The CDR3 sequence: CATSDQSLRGRELFF. In DNA form, the CDR3 reads TGTGCCACCAGTGATCAAAGTTTGCGTGGCAGGGAGCTGTTTTTT. The V and J genes are TRBV24-1 and TRBJ2-2; D gene unclear. The ends were cut back, 3 bases at V and 9 bases at J, with 16 bases in the middle. CDR3 length equals 15 residues. Looked up from germline, CDR1 is KGHDR and CDR2 is SFDVKD.

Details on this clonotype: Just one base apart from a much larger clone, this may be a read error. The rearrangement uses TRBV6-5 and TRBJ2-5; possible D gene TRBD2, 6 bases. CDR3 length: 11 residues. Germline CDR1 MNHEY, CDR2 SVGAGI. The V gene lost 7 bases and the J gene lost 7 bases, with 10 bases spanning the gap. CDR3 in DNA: TGTGCCAGCAACGGGGGAGGGACCCAGTACTTC. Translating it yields CASNGGGTQYF.

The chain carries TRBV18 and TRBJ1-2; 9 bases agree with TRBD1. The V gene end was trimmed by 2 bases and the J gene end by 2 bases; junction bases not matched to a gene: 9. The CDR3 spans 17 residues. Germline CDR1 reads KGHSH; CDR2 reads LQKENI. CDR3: CASSPATGGQGNYGYTF. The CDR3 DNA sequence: TGTGCCAGCTCACCAGCGACGGGCGGACAGGGGAACTATGGCTACACCTTC.

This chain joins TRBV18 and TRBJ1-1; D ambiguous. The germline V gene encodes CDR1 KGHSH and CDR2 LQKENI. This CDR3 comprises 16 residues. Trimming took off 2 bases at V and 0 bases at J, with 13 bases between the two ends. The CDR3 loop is CASSPRSRTVNTEAFF. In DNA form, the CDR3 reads TGTGCCAGCTCACCAAGGAGCCGGACGGTGAACACTGAAGCTTTCTTT.

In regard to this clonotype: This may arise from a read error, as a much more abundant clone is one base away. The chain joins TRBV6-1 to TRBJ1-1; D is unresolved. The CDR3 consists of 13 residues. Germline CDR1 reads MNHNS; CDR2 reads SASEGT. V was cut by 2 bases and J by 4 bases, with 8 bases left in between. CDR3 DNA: TGTGCCAGCAGTGAAACGCGGGCCACTGAAGCTTTCTTT. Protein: CASSETRATEAFF.

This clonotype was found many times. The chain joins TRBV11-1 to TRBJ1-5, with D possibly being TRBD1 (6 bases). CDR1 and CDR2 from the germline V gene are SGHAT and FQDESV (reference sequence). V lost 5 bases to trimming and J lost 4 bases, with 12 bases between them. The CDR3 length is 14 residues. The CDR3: CASSRFRGNQPQHF. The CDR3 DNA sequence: TGTGCCAGCAGCCGATTCAGGGGAAATCAGCCCCAGCATTTT.

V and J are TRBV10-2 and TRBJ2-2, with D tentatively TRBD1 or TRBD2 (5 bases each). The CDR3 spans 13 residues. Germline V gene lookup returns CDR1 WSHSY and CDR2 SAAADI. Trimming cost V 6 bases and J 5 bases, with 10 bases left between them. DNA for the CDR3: TGCGCCAGCAGGTCAGGGAGTACCGGGGAGCTGTTTTTT. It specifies CASRSGSTGELFF.

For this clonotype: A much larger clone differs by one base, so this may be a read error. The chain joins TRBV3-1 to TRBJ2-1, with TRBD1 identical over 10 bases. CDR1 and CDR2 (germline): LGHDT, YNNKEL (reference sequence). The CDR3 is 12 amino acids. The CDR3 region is CASGWTGGEQVF. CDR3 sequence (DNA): TGTGCCAGCGGTTGGACAGGGGGTGAGCAGGTCTTC.

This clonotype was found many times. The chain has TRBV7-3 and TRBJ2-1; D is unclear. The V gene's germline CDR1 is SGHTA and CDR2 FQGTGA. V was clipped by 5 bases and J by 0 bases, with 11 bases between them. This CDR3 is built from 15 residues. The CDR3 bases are TGTGCCAGCAGCCCCCAGCTGTCCTCCTACAATGAGCAGTTCTTC. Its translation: CASSPQLSSYNEQFF.

CDR3 nucleotide sequence: TGCAGCGTTGAAGACGGACCCCAAGAGACCCAGTACTTC. This sequence encodes CSVEDGPQETQYF. This rearrangement joins TRBV29-1 to TRBJ2-5; no definite D call. The CDR3 runs to 13 residues. CDR1 is SQVTM and CDR2 is ANQGSEA in the germline V gene. V lost 0 bases and J lost 1, with 6 bases in between.

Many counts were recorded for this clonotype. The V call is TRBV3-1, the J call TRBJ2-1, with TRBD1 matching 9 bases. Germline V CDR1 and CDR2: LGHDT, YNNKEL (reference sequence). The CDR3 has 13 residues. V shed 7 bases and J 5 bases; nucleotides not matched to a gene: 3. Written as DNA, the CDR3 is TGTGCCAGCACACAGGGGGCAAACAATGAGCAGTTCTTC. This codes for CASTQGANNEQFF.

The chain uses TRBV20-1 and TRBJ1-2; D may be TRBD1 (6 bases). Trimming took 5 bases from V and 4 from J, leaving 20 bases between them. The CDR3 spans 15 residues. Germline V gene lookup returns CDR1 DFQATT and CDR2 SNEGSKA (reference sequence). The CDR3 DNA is TGCAGTGCTGAACCCCGGGGGGCCCCCTCCTATGGCTACACCTTC. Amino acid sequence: CSAEPRGAPSYGYTF.

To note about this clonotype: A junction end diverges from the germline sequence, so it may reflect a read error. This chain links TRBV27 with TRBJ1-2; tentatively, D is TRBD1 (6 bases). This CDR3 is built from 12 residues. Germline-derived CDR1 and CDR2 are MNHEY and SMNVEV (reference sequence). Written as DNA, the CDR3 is TGTGCCGGCAGTCAACAGGGCTCTGGCTACACCTTC. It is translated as CAGSQQGSGYTF.

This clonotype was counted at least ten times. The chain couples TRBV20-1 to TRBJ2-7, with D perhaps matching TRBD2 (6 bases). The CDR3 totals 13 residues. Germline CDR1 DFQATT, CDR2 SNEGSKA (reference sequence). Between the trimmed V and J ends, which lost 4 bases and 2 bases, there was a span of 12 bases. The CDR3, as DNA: TGCAGTGCTATGGGCCCGGGGGCCTACGAGCAGTACTTC. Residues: CSAMGPGAYEQYF.

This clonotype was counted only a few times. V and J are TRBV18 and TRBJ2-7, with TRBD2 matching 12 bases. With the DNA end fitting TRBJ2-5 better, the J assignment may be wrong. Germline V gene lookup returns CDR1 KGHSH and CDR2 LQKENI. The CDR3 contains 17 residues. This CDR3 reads CASSSKLAGGPEETQYF. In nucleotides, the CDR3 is TGTGCCAGCTCATCAAAACTAGCGGGGGGCCCAGAGGAGACCCAGTACTTC.

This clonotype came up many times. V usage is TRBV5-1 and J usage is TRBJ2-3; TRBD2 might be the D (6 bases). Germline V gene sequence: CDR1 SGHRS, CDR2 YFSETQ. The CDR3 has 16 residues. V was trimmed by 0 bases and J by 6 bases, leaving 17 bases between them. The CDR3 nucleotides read TGCGCCAGCAGCTTGGCAGGTCCTGGGGGGTTGGATACGCAGTATTTT. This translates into CASSLAGPGGLDTQYF.

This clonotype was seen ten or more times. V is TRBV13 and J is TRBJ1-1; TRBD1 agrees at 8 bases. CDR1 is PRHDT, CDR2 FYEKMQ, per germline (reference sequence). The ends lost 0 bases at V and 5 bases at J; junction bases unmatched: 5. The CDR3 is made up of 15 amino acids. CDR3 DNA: TGTGCCAGCAGCTTAGGGTACAGGGGGAGGACTGAAGCTTTCTTT. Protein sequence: CASSLGYRGRTEAFF.

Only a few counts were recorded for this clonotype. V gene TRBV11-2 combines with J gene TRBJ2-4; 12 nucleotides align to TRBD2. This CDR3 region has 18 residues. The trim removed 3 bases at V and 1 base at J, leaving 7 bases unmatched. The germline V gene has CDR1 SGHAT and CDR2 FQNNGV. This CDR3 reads CASSLASGGAAAKNIQYF. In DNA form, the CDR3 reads TGTGCCAGCAGCTTGGCTAGCGGGGGGGCCGCGGCCAAAAACATTCAGTACTTC.

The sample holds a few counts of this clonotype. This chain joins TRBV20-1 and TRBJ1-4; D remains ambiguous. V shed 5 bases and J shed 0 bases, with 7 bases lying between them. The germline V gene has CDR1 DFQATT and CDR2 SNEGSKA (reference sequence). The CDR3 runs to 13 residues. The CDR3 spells CSASAATNEKLFF. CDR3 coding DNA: TGCAGTGCTTCAGCGGCAACTAATGAAAAACTGTTTTTT.